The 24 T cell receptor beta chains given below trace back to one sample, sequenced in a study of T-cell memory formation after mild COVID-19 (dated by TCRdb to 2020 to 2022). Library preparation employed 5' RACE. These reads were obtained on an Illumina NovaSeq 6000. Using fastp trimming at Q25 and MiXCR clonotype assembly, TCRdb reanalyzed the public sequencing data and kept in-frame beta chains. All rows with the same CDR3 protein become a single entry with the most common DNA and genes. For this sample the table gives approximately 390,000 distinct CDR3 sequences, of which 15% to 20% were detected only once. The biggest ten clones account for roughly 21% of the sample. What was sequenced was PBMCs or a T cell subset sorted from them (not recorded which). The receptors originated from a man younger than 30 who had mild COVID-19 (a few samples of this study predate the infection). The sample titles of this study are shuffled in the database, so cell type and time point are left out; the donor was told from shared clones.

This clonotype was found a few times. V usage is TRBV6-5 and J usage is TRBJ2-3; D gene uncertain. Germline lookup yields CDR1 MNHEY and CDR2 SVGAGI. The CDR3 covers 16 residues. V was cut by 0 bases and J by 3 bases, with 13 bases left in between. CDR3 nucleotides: TGTGCCAGCAGTTACTCGAGTGTCAGGAGTACAGATACGCAGTATTTT. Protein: CASSYSSVRSTDTQYF.

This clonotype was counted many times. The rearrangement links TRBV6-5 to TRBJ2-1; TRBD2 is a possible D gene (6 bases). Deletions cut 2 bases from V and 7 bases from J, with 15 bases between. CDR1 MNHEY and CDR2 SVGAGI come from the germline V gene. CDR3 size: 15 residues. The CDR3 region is CASSYRGTTGNEQFF. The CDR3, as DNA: TGTGCCAGCAGTTACCGGGGGACCACGGGGAATGAGCAGTTCTTC.

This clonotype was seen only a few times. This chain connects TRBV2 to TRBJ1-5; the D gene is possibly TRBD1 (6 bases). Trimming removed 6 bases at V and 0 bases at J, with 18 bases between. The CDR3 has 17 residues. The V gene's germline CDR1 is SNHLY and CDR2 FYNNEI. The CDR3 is CASRARGDRYSNQPQHF. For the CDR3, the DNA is TGTGCCAGCAGAGCCCGGGGAGACAGGTATAGCAATCAGCCCCAGCATTTT.

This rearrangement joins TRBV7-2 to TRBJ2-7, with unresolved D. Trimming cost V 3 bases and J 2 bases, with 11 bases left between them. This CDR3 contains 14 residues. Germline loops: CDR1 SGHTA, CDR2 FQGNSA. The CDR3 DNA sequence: TGTGCCAGCAGCTTCCGTGGGCCCCCCTACGAGCAGTACTTC. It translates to CASSFRGPPYEQYF.

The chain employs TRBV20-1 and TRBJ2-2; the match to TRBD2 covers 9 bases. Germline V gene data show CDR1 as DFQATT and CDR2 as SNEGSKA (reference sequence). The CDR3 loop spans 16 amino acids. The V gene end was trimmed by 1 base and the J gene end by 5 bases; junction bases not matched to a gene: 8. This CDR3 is CSARGPLAGGTGELFF. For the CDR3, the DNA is TGCAGTGCTAGAGGTCCGCTGGCGGGGGGGACCGGGGAGCTGTTTTTT.

The CDR3 DNA reads as TGTGCCAGCTCACCACCGTCGCTAACTAACTATGGCTACACCTTC. Translating gives CASSPPSLTNYGYTF. V gene TRBV18 combines with J gene TRBJ1-2, with no clear D. The CDR3 runs 15 residues. CDR1 is KGHSH, CDR2 LQKENI, per germline. V was pared by 0 bases and J by 0 bases, with 8 bases between.

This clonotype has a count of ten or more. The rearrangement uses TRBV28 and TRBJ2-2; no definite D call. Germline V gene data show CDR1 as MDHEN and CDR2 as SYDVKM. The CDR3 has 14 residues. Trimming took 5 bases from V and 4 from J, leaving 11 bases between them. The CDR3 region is CASSPAGPTGELFF. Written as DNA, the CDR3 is TGTGCCAGCAGTCCCGCCGGGCCCACCGGGGAGCTGTTTTTT.

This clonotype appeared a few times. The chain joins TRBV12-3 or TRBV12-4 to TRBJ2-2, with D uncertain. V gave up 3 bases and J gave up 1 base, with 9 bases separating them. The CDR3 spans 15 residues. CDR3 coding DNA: TGTGCCAGCAGTTTGGCGGCTAGGAACACCGGGGAGCTGTTTTTT. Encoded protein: CASSLAARNTGELFF.

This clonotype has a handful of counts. CDR3 DNA sequence: TGTGCCAGCAGCTTATGGGGGAACACCGGGGAGCTGTTTTTT. It translates to CASSLWGNTGELFF. The J gene is TRBJ2-2, the V gene TRBV7-2, with D hard to call. V dropped 2 bases and J dropped 1 base, with 5 bases sitting between them. The germline CDR1 and CDR2 sequences are SGHTA and FQGNSA. The CDR3 extends over 14 amino acids.

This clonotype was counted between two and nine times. The CDR3 bases are TGTGCCAGCAAAGGGACAGGGAGATATAGCAATCAGCCCCAGCATTTT. The encoded protein is CASKGTGRYSNQPQHF. The rearrangement uses TRBV2 and TRBJ1-5; TRBD1 matches 9 bases. The V gene end was trimmed by 7 bases and the J gene end by 0 bases; junction bases not matched to a gene: 7. The CDR3 length is 16 residues. Germline V gives CDR1 SNHLY, CDR2 FYNNEI.

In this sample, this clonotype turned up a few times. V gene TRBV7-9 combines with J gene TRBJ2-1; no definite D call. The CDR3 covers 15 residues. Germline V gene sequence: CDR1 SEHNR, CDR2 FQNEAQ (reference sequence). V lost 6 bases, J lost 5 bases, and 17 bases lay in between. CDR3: CASSFGSPGHNEQFF. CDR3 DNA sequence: TGTGCCAGCAGTTTCGGGTCCCCCGGCCACAATGAGCAGTTCTTC. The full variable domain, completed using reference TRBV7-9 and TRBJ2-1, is DTGVSQNPRHKITKRGQNVTFRCDPISEHNRLYWYRQTLGQGPEFLTYFQNEAQLEKSRLLSDRFSAERPKGSFSTLEIQRTEQGDSAMYLCASSFGSPGHNEQFFGPGTRLTVL.

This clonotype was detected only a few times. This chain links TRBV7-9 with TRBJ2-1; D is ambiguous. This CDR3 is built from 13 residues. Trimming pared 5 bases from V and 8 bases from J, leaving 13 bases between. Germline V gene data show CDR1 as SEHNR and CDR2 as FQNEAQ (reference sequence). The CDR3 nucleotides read TGTGCCAGCAGCCCGGACCGGAACTATGAGCAGTTCTTC. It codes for CASSPDRNYEQFF.

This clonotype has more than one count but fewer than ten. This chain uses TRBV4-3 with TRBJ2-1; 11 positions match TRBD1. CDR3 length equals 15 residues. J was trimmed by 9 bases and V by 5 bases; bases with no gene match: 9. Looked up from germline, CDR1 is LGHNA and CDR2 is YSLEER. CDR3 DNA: TGCGCCAGCAGCTTCTACCGGGACAGGGGGACTGAGCAGTTCTTC. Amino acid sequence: CASSFYRDRGTEQFF.

CDR3 coding DNA: TGTGCCAGTAGCAACGCGGCCAGTTACACCGGGGAGCTGTTTTTT. Translating it yields CASSNAASYTGELFF. V is TRBV19 and J is TRBJ2-2; no reliable D call. Germline V CDR1 and CDR2: LNHDA, SQIVND (reference sequence). V was trimmed by 6 bases and J by 3 bases, leaving 14 bases between them. The CDR3 has 15 residues.

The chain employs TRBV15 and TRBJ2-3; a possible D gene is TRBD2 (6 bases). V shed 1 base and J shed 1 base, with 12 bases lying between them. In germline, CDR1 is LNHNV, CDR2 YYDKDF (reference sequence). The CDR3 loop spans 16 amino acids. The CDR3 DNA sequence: TGTGCCACCAGCAGAGGGGGGACTCAGGGCACAGATACGCAGTATTTT. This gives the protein CATSRGGTQGTDTQYF.

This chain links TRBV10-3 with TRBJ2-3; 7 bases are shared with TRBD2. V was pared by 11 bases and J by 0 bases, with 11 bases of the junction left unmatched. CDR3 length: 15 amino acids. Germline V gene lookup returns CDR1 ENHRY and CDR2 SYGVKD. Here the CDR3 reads CASKKRGTSTDTQYF. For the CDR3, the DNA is TGTGCCTCGAAGAAGCGGGGAACTAGCACAGATACGCAGTATTTT.

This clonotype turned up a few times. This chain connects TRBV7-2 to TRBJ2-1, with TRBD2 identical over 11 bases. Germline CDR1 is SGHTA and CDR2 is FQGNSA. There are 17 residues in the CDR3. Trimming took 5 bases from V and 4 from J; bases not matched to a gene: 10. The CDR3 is CASSPSLAGGHYNEQFF. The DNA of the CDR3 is TGTGCCAGCAGCCCATCATTAGCGGGGGGGCATTACAATGAGCAGTTCTTC. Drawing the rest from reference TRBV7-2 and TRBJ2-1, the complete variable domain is GAGVSQSPSNKVTEKGKDVELRCDPISGHTALYWYRQSLGQGLEFLIYFQGNSAPDKSGLPSDRFSAERTGGSVSTLTIQRTQQEDSAVYLCASSPSLAGGHYNEQFFGPGTRLTVL.

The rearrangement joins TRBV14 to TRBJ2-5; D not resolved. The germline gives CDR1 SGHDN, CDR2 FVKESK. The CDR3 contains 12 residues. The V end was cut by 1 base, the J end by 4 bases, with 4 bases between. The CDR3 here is CASSQAPETQYF. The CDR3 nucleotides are TGTGCCAGCAGCCAAGCCCCAGAGACCCAGTACTTC.

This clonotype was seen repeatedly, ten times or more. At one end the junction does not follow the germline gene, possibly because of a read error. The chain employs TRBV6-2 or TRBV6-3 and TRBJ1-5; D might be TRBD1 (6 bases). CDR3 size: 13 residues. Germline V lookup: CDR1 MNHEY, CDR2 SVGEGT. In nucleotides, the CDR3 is TGCGCCAGCAGGACAGATAGCAATCAGCCCCAGCATTTT. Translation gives CASRTDSNQPQHF.

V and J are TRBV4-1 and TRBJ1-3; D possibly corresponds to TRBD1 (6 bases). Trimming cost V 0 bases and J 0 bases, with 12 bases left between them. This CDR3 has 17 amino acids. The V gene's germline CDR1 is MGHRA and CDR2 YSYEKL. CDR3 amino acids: CASSQEDTGFSGNTIYF. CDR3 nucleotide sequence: TGCGCCAGCAGCCAAGAAGATACAGGGTTCTCTGGAAACACCATATATTTT.

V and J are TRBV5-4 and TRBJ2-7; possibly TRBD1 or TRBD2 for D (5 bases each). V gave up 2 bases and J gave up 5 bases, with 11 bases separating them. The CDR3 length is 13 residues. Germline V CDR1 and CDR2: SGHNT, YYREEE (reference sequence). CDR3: CASSFGAGNEQYV. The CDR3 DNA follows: TGTGCCAGCAGCTTCGGGGCAGGGAACGAGCAGTACGTC.

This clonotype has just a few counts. For the CDR3, the DNA is TGCGCCAGCAGTCCAACAGCATCCAACTATGGCTACACCTTC. Its protein product is CASSPTASNYGYTF. The rearrangement joins TRBV5-1 to TRBJ1-2; D is unresolved. The CDR3 has 14 amino acids. CDR1 and CDR2 (germline): SGHRS, YFSETQ. Trimming left V 5 bases short and J 2 bases short, with 13 bases between.

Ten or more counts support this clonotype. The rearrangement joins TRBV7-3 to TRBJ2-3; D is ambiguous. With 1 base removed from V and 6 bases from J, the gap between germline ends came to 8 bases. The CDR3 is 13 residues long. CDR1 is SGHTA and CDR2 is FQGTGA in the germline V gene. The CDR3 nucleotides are TGTGCCAGCAGCTTAAGTTTCGCGGATACGCAGTATTTT. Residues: CASSLSFADTQYF.

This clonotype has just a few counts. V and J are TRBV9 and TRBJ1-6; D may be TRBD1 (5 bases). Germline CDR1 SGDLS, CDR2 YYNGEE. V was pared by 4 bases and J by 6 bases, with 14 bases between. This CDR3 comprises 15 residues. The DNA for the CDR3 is TGTGCCAGCAGCAGGAGGGGAGAGGGTAATTCACCCCTCCACTTT. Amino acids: CASSRRGEGNSPLHF.